A single sample gave rise to the 32 T cell receptor beta chains below, sequenced in a study of blood T cell repertoires in COVID-19. Method: immunoSEQ multiplex PCR; TCRdb's copy keeps in-frame clones and lacks some. Of about 230,000 clones listed, roughly 88% were seen once; the top ten hold roughly 1.4%. Sequencing was done on a sample of peripheral blood. Receptors originate from a woman aged 40 to 50 who had recovered from COVID-19.

The V and J genes are TRBV6-1 and TRBJ1-1, with 11 bases matching TRBD1. Looked up from germline, CDR1 is MNHNS and CDR2 is SASEGT. Unmatched junction bases numbered 3, after V lost 1 base and J lost 5 bases. This CDR3 has 15 residues. Here the CDR3 reads CASSEVGQGGTEAFF. The CDR3 region has the DNA TGTGCCAGCAGTGAAGTGGGACAGGGGGGGACTGAAGCTTTCTTT.

The V call is TRBV7-6, the J call TRBJ2-3, with D possibly matching TRBD1 (5 bases). CDR1 and CDR2 from the germline V gene are SGHVS and FNYEAQ. This CDR3 is 14 amino acids long. The ends were cut back, 5 bases at V and 1 base at J, with 10 bases in the middle. The CDR3 loop reads CASSADSRTDTQYF. The CDR3 nucleotides read TGTGCCAGCAGCGCTGACAGTCGCACAGATACGCAGTATTTT.

This chain links TRBV7-8 with TRBJ2-3, with 9 bases aligning to TRBD1. Germline V gene lookup returns CDR1 SGHVS and CDR2 FQNEAQ. V trimming: 1 base; J trimming: 13 bases; junction bases outside the gene matches: 12. This CDR3 spans 15 amino acids. DNA of the CDR3: TGTGCCAGCAGCTTAGAGAGTACCGGGACAGGGAGGGAGTATTTT. Its protein product is CASSLESTGTGREYF. The entire variable domain, with the rest obtained from reference TRBV7-8 and TRBJ2-3, is as follows: GAGVSQSPRYKVAKRGQDVALRCDPISGHVSLFWYQQALGQGPEFLTYFQNEAQLDKSGLPSDRFFAERPEGSVSTLKIQRTQQEDSAVYLCASSLESTGTGREYFGPGTRLTVL.

In nucleotides, the CDR3 is TGTGCCTGGAGTGCCGTAGATACGCAGTATTTT. It specifies CAWSAVDTQYF. The chain has TRBV30 and TRBJ2-3; D remains unclear. Germline CDR1 reads GTSNPN; CDR2 reads SVGIG (reference sequence). Deletions cut 1 base from V and 5 bases from J, with 4 bases between. The CDR3 extends over 11 amino acids.

The chain is built from TRBV6-5 and TRBJ1-6; tentative D call: TRBD1 (6 bases). Per germline, CDR1 MNHEY and CDR2 SVGAGI. V was cut by 4 bases and J by 7 bases, with 17 bases left in between. The CDR3 has 16 residues. This chain's CDR3 is CASSSRGQWANSPLHF. DNA of the CDR3: TGTGCCAGCAGTTCCCGAGGACAGTGGGCCAATTCACCCCTCCACTTT.

The chain recombines TRBV9 with TRBJ1-6; TRBD1 aligns across 7 bases. CDR1 is SGDLS, CDR2 YYNGEE, per germline. The CDR3 is 15 residues long. Trimming at V came to 0 bases and at J to 7 bases, leaving 4 bases not matched to a gene. The DNA of the CDR3 is TGTGCCAGCAGCGTAGAGGGGACAGCCAATTCACCCCTCCACTTT. Protein: CASSVEGTANSPLHF.

V and J are TRBV5-1 and TRBJ1-1, with D uncertain. V lost 9 bases and J 8 bases, leaving 20 bases between the germline ends. This CDR3 has 13 residues. CDR1 is SGHRS, CDR2 YFSETQ, per germline. The CDR3 DNA sequence: TGCGCCACCTCGACATTACCCGAGAACGAAGCTTTCTTT. Translating it yields CATSTLPENEAFF. Full variable domain (missing parts from reference TRBV5-1 and TRBJ1-1): KAGVTQTPRYLIKTRGQQVTLSCSPISGHRSVSWYQQTPGQGLQFLFEYFSETQRNKGNFPGRFSGRQFSNSRSEMNVSTLELGDSALYLCATSTLPENEAFFGQGTRLTVV.

Only one count was recorded for this clone. The rearrangement uses TRBV12-3 or TRBV12-4 and TRBJ1-2; 7 bases agree with TRBD1. The CDR3 extends over 12 amino acids. The V and J ends lost 6 bases and 10 bases, in that order; junction bases with no gene match: 8. The CDR3 DNA is TGTGCCAGCAGCCCCGGGACAGCCCTCTACACCTTC. Amino acid sequence: CASSPGTALYTF.

The CDR3 DNA is TGTGCCAGCAGTCCCCTGTCCGGACAATCGCGGTACTTC. Residues: CASSPLSGQSRYF. The genes are TRBV6-6 and TRBJ2-7; weak D call: TRBD1 (5 bases). The CDR3 contains 13 residues. Germline CDR1 MNHNY, CDR2 SVGAGI (reference sequence). V lost 5 bases and J lost 12, with 20 bases in between.

The chain combines TRBV19 with TRBJ1-5, with no clear D. The V and J ends lost 5 bases and 4 bases respectively, with 6 bases between them. This CDR3 is built from 12 residues. In germline, CDR1 is LNHDA, CDR2 SQIVND (reference sequence). The CDR3 spells CASSWLNQPQHF. CDR3 coding DNA: TGTGCCAGTAGTTGGCTTAATCAGCCCCAGCATTTT.

The rearrangement links TRBV18 to TRBJ2-5, with D possibly being TRBD1 (5 bases). The germline V gene has CDR1 KGHSH and CDR2 LQKENI. V was clipped by 2 bases and J by 3 bases, with 10 bases between them. This CDR3 contains 14 residues. The CDR3 DNA sequence: TGTGCCAGCTCACCAACTAACAGGAAAGAGACCCAGTACTTC. Amino acid sequence: CASSPTNRKETQYF.

The chain employs TRBV5-1 and TRBJ1-1, with TRBD1 matching 7 bases. The CDR3 consists of 14 residues. CDR1 is SGHRS, CDR2 YFSETQ, per germline. Trimming removed 4 bases from V and 10 bases from J; junction bases left unmatched: 13. CDR3 region: CASSATGTELPAFF. Written as DNA, the CDR3 is TGCGCCAGCAGCGCTACCGGGACAGAATTGCCAGCTTTCTTT. The variable domain in full, with the rest retrieved from reference TRBV5-1 and TRBJ1-1, is KAGVTQTPRYLIKTRGQQVTLSCSPISGHRSVSWYQQTPGQGLQFLFEYFSETQRNKGNFPGRFSGRQFSNSRSEMNVSTLELGDSALYLCASSATGTELPAFFGQGTRLTVV.

The chain is built from TRBV3-1 (or the pseudogene TRBV3-2) and TRBJ1-1, with unresolved D. Germline values: CDR1 LGHDT, CDR2 YNNKEL (reference sequence). The CDR3 is 14 amino acids. The V end was cut by 5 bases, the J end by 1 base, with 11 bases between. The CDR3 is CASSGYGENTEAFF. CDR3 coding DNA: TGTGCCAGCAGCGGCTACGGAGAGAACACTGAAGCTTTCTTT.

The genes are TRBV28 and TRBJ2-3, with 7 bases aligning to TRBD2. There are 17 residues in the CDR3. Germline CDR1 reads MDHEN; CDR2 reads SYDVKM. With V trimmed by 5 bases and J by 6 bases, 17 bases remained unmatched. CDR3 residues: CASSNPGGAGNRDTQYF. The CDR3 DNA reads TGTGCCAGCAGTAACCCTGGAGGAGCGGGAAATAGGGATACGCAGTATTTT.

The DNA for the CDR3 is TGTGCCAGCAGCTTCGTTCAAGCGGCCTCGGCAGATACGCAGTATTTT. Translating it yields CASSFVQAASADTQYF. The chain is built from TRBV5-8 and TRBJ2-3, with D possibly TRBD2 on 5 matching bases. Deletions cut 2 bases from V and 4 bases from J, with 17 bases between. Germline-derived CDR1 and CDR2 are SGHTS and YDEGEE. This CDR3 comprises 16 residues.

The chain has TRBV6-2 or TRBV6-3 and TRBJ1-6; D is unclear. In germline, CDR1 is MNHEY, CDR2 SVGEGT. V was pared by 0 bases and J by 12 bases, with 6 bases between. The CDR3 is 12 residues long. The CDR3 sequence is CASSYSGGPLHF. CDR3 sequence (DNA): TGTGCCAGCAGTTACTCCGGTGGACCCCTCCACTTT.

The CDR3 DNA reads TGTGCCAGCAGCCGAGAAAAGGCAGGGGATCAGCCCCAGCATTTT. It encodes CASSREKAGDQPQHF. The chain links TRBV4-2 to TRBJ1-5, with a tentative D call TRBD1 (6 bases). The CDR3 has 15 residues. From germline, CDR1 is LGHNA and CDR2 YNFKEQ. Trimming cost V 4 bases and J 5 bases, with 15 bases left between them.

This chain links TRBV4-1 with TRBJ1-3; maybe TRBD1 (5 bases). Per germline, CDR1 MGHRA and CDR2 YSYEKL. The CDR3 totals 16 residues. Trimming stripped 4 bases from V and 0 bases from J, with 13 bases between. Written as DNA, the CDR3 is TGCGCCAGCAGCCCGGCGGCGGGGGACTCTGGAAACACCATATATTTT. Translated: CASSPAAGDSGNTIYF.

This chain connects TRBV7-2 to TRBJ2-4, with TRBD2 matching 7 bases. Germline lookup yields CDR1 SGHTA and CDR2 FQGNSA. Trimming removed 5 bases from V and 0 bases from J; junction bases left unmatched: 16. The CDR3 is 19 residues long. CDR3 sequence reads: CASSPHGEGFVGAKNIQYF. CDR3 DNA sequence: TGTGCCAGCAGCCCTCATGGGGAGGGTTTTGTTGGAGCCAAAAACATTCAGTACTTC.

This clone occurred a few times. The rearrangement links TRBV24-1 to TRBJ2-5, with TRBD1 matching 8 bases. The CDR3 runs to 15 residues. Trimming took 10 bases from V and 0 from J; bases not matched to a gene: 9. Germline CDR1 KGHDR, CDR2 SFDVKD. CDR3 nucleotide sequence: TGTGCCACGGAGGCGAGACAGGGGAACCAAGAGACCCAGTACTTC. This gives the protein CATEARQGNQETQYF.

The chain links TRBV3-1 (or the pseudogene TRBV3-2) to TRBJ2-2; 7 nucleotides align to TRBD2. V shed 3 bases and J 3 bases; nucleotides not matched to a gene: 10. The CDR3 runs 17 residues. The germline V gene encodes CDR1 LGHDT and CDR2 YNNKEL (reference sequence). In DNA, the CDR3 is TGTGCCAGCAGCCAGACAGAACGACTAGCTGACACCGGGGAGCTGTTTTTT. Protein: CASSQTERLADTGELFF.

J is TRBJ2-5 and V is TRBV3-1 (or the pseudogene TRBV3-2); 7 bases fit TRBD1. The CDR3 is 14 residues long. The germline V gene has CDR1 LGHDT and CDR2 YNNKEL (reference sequence). Trimming at V came to 4 bases and at J to 5 bases, leaving 7 bases not matched to a gene. CDR3 region: CASSPSGTVETQYF. The CDR3 coding sequence is TGTGCCAGCAGCCCGTCTGGGACAGTGGAGACCCAGTACTTC.

V is TRBV28 and J is TRBJ2-3; 8 bases line up with TRBD2. In germline, CDR1 is MDHEN, CDR2 SYDVKM. The V and J ends lost 3 bases and 9 bases, in that order; junction bases with no gene match: 14. CDR3 size: 16 residues. CDR3 protein: CASSLDPAGVQDTQYF. DNA for the CDR3: TGTGCCAGCAGTTTGGACCCAGCGGGGGTACAAGACACGCAGTATTTT.

The chain is built from TRBV3-1 (or the pseudogene TRBV3-2) and TRBJ1-1; TRBD1 might be the D (6 bases). From germline, CDR1 is LGHDT and CDR2 YNNKEL (reference sequence). The V end lost 3 bases, the J end lost 14 bases, and 16 bases lay between the germline ends. The CDR3 is 12 amino acids. CDR3: CASSQPGHGAFF. The CDR3 region has the DNA TGTGCCAGCAGCCAGCCGGGACATGGTGCATTCTTT.

This chain uses TRBV12-5 with TRBJ1-1, with D possibly TRBD1 on 6 matching bases. Per germline, CDR1 LGHNT and CDR2 FRNRAP. CDR3 size: 17 residues. V was trimmed by 5 bases and J by 5 bases, leaving 24 bases between them. The DNA of the CDR3 is TGTGCTAGTGGTCCAAATACAGGGATTTTGGTCACGACTGAAGCTTTCTTT. Translated: CASGPNTGILVTTEAFF.

The chain combines TRBV30 with TRBJ1-5; no definite D call. V was trimmed by 1 base and J by 4 bases, leaving 8 bases between them. The CDR3 contains 13 residues. Germline lookup yields CDR1 GTSNPN and CDR2 SVGIG (reference sequence). The CDR3: CAWSGEGNQPQHF. CDR3 DNA sequence: TGTGCCTGGAGTGGTGAGGGTAATCAGCCCCAGCATTTT.

This clone was counted a few times. The CDR3 DNA is TGTGCCAGCACCCGAACAGGGGGCGCGTACGAGCAGTACTTC. Translation gives CASTRTGGAYEQYF. This rearrangement joins TRBV6-5 to TRBJ2-7; 9 nucleotides agree with TRBD1. This CDR3 region has 14 residues. With V trimmed by 7 bases and J by 4 bases, 8 bases remained unmatched. Germline V gene lookup returns CDR1 MNHEY and CDR2 SVGAGI.

The chain combines TRBV7-8 with TRBJ2-7; 9 bases map to TRBD2. The V gene's germline CDR1 is SGHVS and CDR2 FQNEAQ. J was trimmed by 3 bases and V by 1 base; bases with no gene match: 10. This CDR3 comprises 17 residues. The chain's CDR3 is CASSLGSPSGTLYEQYF. The DNA for the CDR3 is TGTGCCAGCAGCTTAGGTTCCCCTAGCGGGACACTCTACGAGCAGTACTTC.

The CDR3 region has the DNA TGTGCCAGCAGTTATATGGACAGAAATGAGCAGTTCTTC. This gives the protein CASSYMDRNEQFF. This chain uses TRBV12-3 or TRBV12-4 with TRBJ2-1; possibly TRBD1 for D (6 bases). The ends were cut back, 4 bases at V and 7 bases at J, with 11 bases in the middle. The CDR3 extends over 13 amino acids.

The chain couples TRBV3-1 (or the pseudogene TRBV3-2) to TRBJ1-3; 7 nucleotides align to TRBD1. The trim removed 5 bases at V and 2 bases at J, leaving 9 bases unmatched. CDR3 length equals 16 residues. Germline values: CDR1 LGHDT, CDR2 YNNKEL (reference sequence). CDR3 bases: TGTGCCAGCAGCTTTCAGGGGGGCGTCGCTGGAAACACCATATATTTT. It specifies CASSFQGGVAGNTIYF.

The rearrangement uses TRBV11-3 and TRBJ2-2, with D perhaps matching TRBD1 (7 bases). V lost 1 base and J lost 4, with 19 bases in between. The CDR3 extends over 18 amino acids. Germline CDR1 is SGHNT and CDR2 is YENEEA. The CDR3 DNA reads TGTGCCAGCAGCTTAGCACAGTCTTACAGGGGAGGCACCGGGGAGCTGTTTTTT. This sequence encodes CASSLAQSYRGGTGELFF. The full variable domain, rest sourced from reference TRBV11-3 and TRBJ2-2, is EAGVVQSPRYKIIEKKQPVAFWCNPISGHNTLYWYLQNLGQGPELLIRYENEEAVDDSQLPKDRFSAERLKGVDSTLKIQPAELGDSAVYLCASSLAQSYRGGTGELFFGEGSRLTVL.

This clone was counted a few times. The genes are TRBV21-1 and TRBJ1-6. TRBV21-1 is a listed pseudogene. This CDR3 is built from 12 residues. CDR3 sequence (DNA): TGTGCCAGCAGCAAAGGAGCCTCACCCCTCCACTTT. Translating it yields CASSKGASPLHF.